This T cell receptor (beta chain) was recovered during a study of T cells after yellow fever vaccination. TCRdb redid the calling of the 5' RACE reads with MiXCR, one entry per CDR3 protein. The table records some 400,000 distinct CDR3 sequences, roughly a sixth of them present only once. The CDR3 consists of 15 residues. Germline CDR1 reads KGHSH; CDR2 reads LQKENI. V lost 3 bases and J lost 4, with 14 bases in between. The chain recombines TRBV18 with TRBJ2-3, with D perhaps TRBD2 (5 bases). The TCR comes from a man younger than 35 who received the YFV17D yellow fever vaccine. The sequencing here drew on PBMCs, taken before the yellow fever booster vaccination. CDR3 sequence (DNA): TGTGCCAGCTCACCCGCTAGCCTGAGGCCAGATACGCAGTATTTT. Its translation: CASSPASLRPDTQYF. Full variable domain (outside the CDR3, taken from reference TRBV18 and TRBJ2-3): NAGVMQNPRHLVRRRGQEARLRCSPMKGHSHVYWYRQLPEEGLKFMVYLQKENIIDESGMPKERFSAEFPKEGPSILRIQQVVRGDSAAYFCASSPASLRPDTQYFGPGTRLTVL.